What follows are 6 T cell receptor beta chains derived from one specimen sequenced in a study of CD8+ T cells in alopecia areata. Treatment specified: oral pan-JAK inhibitor, 5-10 mg twice daily. cDNA serving as the sequencing template came from extracted, reverse transcribed RNA. TCRdb's copy holds only in-frame clones and misses some; the assay was immunoSEQ multiplex PCR. The data hold 95,000 to 150,000 clones, with about 50% observed a single time. Here the sequenced sample was CD4+ T cells sorted from blood, taken at week 4, from a patient treated with tofacitinib. The receptors originated from a human donor with alopecia areata.

This clone has just one count. The genes are TRBV29-1 and TRBJ2-5, with D perhaps matching TRBD2 (5 bases). The CDR3 spans 16 residues. CDR1 is SQVTM and CDR2 is ANQGSEA in the germline V gene. V lost 6 bases and J lost 5, with 25 bases in between. This chain's CDR3 is CSVEPIKPPGTETQYF. CDR3 in DNA: TGCAGCGTGGAGCCCATCAAACCCCCGGGAACCGAGACCCAGTACTTC. Full variable domain (outside the CDR3, taken from reference TRBV29-1 and TRBJ2-5): SAVISQKPSRDICQRGTSLTIQCQVDSQVTMMFWYRQQPGQSLTLIATANQGSEATYESGFVIDKFPISRPNLTFSTLTVSNMSPEDSSIYLCSVEPIKPPGTETQYFGPGTRLLVL.

The gene calls are TRBV6-6 and TRBJ2-6; D may match TRBD1 or TRBD2 (5 bases each). V lost 2 bases and J 4 bases, leaving 9 bases between the germline ends. The CDR3 has 15 residues. Germline V gene sequence: CDR1 MNHNY, CDR2 SVGAGI (reference sequence). CDR3 residues: CASSYGGTGANVLTF. The CDR3 nucleotides are TGTGCCAGCAGTTACGGGGGTACAGGGGCCAACGTCCTGACTTTC.

CDR3 DNA: TGTGCCACCAGCAGAGCCGGCAGACTAGCGGGCAATGAGCAGTTCTTC. This encodes CATSRAGRLAGNEQFF. V gene TRBV15 combines with J gene TRBJ2-1; 10 bases align to TRBD2. CDR3 size: 16 residues. Germline loops: CDR1 LNHNV, CDR2 YYDKDF (reference sequence). After removal of 1 base from V and 6 bases from J, the junction contained 6 bases not matched to a gene.

There are a few counts of this clone. The gene calls are TRBV7-9 and TRBJ2-3; TRBD2 might be the D (6 bases). The V gene's germline CDR1 is SEHNR and CDR2 FQNEAQ (reference sequence). This CDR3 comprises 14 residues. V was cut by 1 base and J by 6 bases, with 11 bases left in between. CDR3 sequence (DNA): TGTGCCAGCAGCTTAGGCGGGGATTATGATACGCAGTATTTT. This translates into CASSLGGDYDTQYF.

The chain couples TRBV27 to TRBJ2-1, with 11 bases fitting TRBD2. Trimming took 1 base from V and 5 from J; bases not matched to a gene: 4. Per germline, CDR1 MNHEY and CDR2 SMNVEV (reference sequence). This CDR3 is 16 amino acids long. CDR3 residues: CASSLLGTSGDNEQFF. The CDR3 nucleotides read TGTGCCAGCAGTTTATTAGGGACTAGCGGCGACAATGAGCAGTTCTTC.

The chain uses TRBV30 and TRBJ1-1, with D perhaps TRBD1 (5 bases). Germline V CDR1 and CDR2: GTSNPN, SVGIG (reference sequence). CDR3 length: 12 residues. V was pared by 2 bases and J by 10 bases, with 14 bases between. The CDR3 sequence: CAWSIGEGSAFF. The CDR3 DNA is TGTGCCTGGAGTATAGGGGAGGGCTCAGCTTTCTTT.